This TCR beta chain was captured in a study of immune evolution from preneoplasia to lung adenocarcinoma. Assay: immunoSEQ multiplex PCR; the TCRdb copy retains only in-frame clones and omits some. This table holds about 41,000 clones, around 85% found once. Sequenced: FFPE invasive lung adenocarcinoma tissue. This sequence was found in a person in their sixties or seventies with lung adenocarcinoma.

CDR3 protein: CASSEDRVSTDTQYF. CDR3 sequence (DNA): TGTGCCAGCAGTGAGGACAGGGTTAGCACAGATACGCAGTATTTT. The chain carries TRBV28 and TRBJ2-3; 8 positions match TRBD1. Germline V gene data show CDR1 as MDHEN and CDR2 as SYDVKM. Unmatched junction bases numbered 4, after V lost 5 bases and J lost 0 bases. This CDR3 has 15 amino acids.